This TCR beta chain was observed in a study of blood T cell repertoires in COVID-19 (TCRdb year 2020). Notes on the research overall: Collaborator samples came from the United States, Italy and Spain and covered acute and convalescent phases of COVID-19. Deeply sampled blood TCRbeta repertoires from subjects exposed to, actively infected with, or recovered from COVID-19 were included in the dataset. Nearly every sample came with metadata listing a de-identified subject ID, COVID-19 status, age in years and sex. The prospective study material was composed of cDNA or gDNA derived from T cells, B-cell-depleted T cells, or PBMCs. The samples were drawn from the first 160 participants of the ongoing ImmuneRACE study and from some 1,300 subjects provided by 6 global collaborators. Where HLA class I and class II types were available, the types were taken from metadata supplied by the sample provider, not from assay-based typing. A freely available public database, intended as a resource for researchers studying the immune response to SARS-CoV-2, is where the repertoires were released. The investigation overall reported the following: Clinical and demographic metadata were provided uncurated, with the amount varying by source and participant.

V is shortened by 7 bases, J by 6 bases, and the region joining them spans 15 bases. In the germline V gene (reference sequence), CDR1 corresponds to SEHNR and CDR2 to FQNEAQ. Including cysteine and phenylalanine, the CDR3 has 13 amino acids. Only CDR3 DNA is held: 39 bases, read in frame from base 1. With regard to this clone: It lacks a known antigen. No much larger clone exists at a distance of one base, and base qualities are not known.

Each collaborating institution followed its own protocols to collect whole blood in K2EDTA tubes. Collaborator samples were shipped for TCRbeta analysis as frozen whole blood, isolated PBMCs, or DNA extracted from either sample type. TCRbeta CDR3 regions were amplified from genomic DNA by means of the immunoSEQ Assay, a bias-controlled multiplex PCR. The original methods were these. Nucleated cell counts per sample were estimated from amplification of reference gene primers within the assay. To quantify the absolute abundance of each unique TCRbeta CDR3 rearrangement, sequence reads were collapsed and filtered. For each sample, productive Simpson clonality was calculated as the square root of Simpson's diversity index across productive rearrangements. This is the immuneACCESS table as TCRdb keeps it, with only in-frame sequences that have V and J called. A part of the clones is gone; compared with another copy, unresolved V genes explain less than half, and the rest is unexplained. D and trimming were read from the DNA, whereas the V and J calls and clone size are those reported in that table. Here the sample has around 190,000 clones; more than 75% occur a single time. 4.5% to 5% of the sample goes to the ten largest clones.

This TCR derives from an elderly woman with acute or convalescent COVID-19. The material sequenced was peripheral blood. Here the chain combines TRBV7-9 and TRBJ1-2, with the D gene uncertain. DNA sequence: TGTGCCAGCATCGACTTCGGGATAAATGGCTACACCTTC. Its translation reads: CASIDFGINGYTF.